These T cell receptor beta chains were read from a single sample in a study of glioma-infiltrating T cells. MiXCR, run by TCRdb on the multiplex PCR reads, gives a single entry per CDR3 protein. In the table there are 150,000 to 200,000 distinct CDR3 sequences, under 55% of which are singletons. Sequencing was carried out using glioma tissue, nonneoplastic brain tissue, or PBMCs (not recorded which). These receptors all come from a human donor with low-grade glioma or glioblastoma, undergoing nonglioma brain surgery, or in good health (not recorded which). The CDR3 runs from the conserved cysteine through the conserved F or W. A D gene is named only where the DNA matches it firmly. Size values are once, few and many counts, or a class for expanded clones, and some rows have none.

d_gene: -; j_gene: TRBJ1-3; abundance: once; v_gene: TRBV10-2; CDR3aa: CASSPGSFGNTIYF; CDR3nt: TGCGCCAGCAGCCCAGGGAGCTTTGGAAACACCATATATTTT
d_gene: -; j_gene: TRBJ2-7; abundance: many; v_gene: TRBV20-1; CDR3aa: CSARGVSEQYF; CDR3nt: TGCAGTGCTAGAGGAGTTAGCGAGCAGTACTTC
d_gene: -; j_gene: TRBJ2-5; abundance: few; v_gene: TRBV10-3; CDR3aa: CAISVGQETQYF; CDR3nt: TGTGCCATCAGTGTCGGCCAAGAGACCCAGTACTTC
d_gene: -; j_gene: TRBJ1-4; abundance: -; v_gene: TRBV12-3/TRBV12-4; CDR3aa: CASSLAGDEKLFF; CDR3nt: TGTGCCAGCAGTTTGGCAGGGGACGAAAAACTGTTTTTT
d_gene: TRBD2; j_gene: TRBJ2-1; abundance: few; v_gene: TRBV18; CDR3aa: CASSPLRLAGANEQFF; CDR3nt: TGTGCCAGCTCACCCCTTCGACTAGCGGGAGCGAATGAGCAGTTCTTC
d_gene: -; j_gene: TRBJ2-1; abundance: many; v_gene: TRBV4-2; CDR3aa: CASSQDGGDEQFF; CDR3nt: TGTGCCAGCAGCCAAGATGGGGGCGATGAGCAGTTCTTC
d_gene: -; j_gene: TRBJ1-5; abundance: -; v_gene: TRBV3-1; CDR3aa: CASSQFHSNQPQHF; CDR3nt: TGTGCCAGCAGCCAGTTCCATAGCAATCAGCCCCAGCATTTT
d_gene: TRBD2; j_gene: TRBJ2-1; abundance: few; v_gene: TRBV7-6; CDR3aa: CASSLTSGSGNEQFF; CDR3nt: TGTGCCAGCAGCTTAACTAGCGGGAGTGGAAATGAGCAGTTCTTC
d_gene: -; j_gene: TRBJ2-1; abundance: -; v_gene: TRBV29-1; CDR3aa: CSVEFDGAYKQFF; CDR3nt: TGCAGCGTTGAATTTGACGGGGCCTATAAGCAGTTCTTC
d_gene: -; j_gene: TRBJ1-1; abundance: -; v_gene: TRBV5-1; CDR3aa: CASSLGLGTQTEAFF; CDR3nt: TGCGCCAGCAGCTTGGGCCTGGGGACACAGACTGAAGCTTTCTTT
d_gene: TRBD2; j_gene: TRBJ2-1; abundance: few; v_gene: TRBV2; CDR3aa: CASRVGTSGSHEQFF; CDR3nt: TGTGCCAGCAGGGTCGGGACTAGCGGGAGCCATGAGCAGTTCTTC
d_gene: TRBD2; j_gene: TRBJ2-1; abundance: few; v_gene: TRBV28; CDR3aa: CATAMGRLAGDEQFF; CDR3nt: TGTGCCACCGCAATGGGGCGACTAGCGGGCGATGAGCAGTTCTTC
d_gene: -; j_gene: TRBJ2-5; abundance: -; v_gene: TRBV5-6; CDR3aa: CASSLGLMETQYF; CDR3nt: TGTGCCAGCAGCTTGGGACTCATGGAGACCCAGTACTTC
d_gene: TRBD2; j_gene: TRBJ2-7; abundance: -; v_gene: TRBV3-1; CDR3aa: CASSPSISGRFYEQYF; CDR3nt: TGTGCCAGCAGCCCCAGTATTAGCGGGAGATTCTACGAGCAGTACTTC
d_gene: TRBD2; j_gene: TRBJ2-3; abundance: -; v_gene: TRBV19; CDR3aa: CASSKGLASTDTQYF; CDR3nt: TGTGCCAGTAGTAAGGGACTAGCGAGCACAGATACGCAGTATTTT
d_gene: -; j_gene: TRBJ2-5; abundance: -; v_gene: TRBV5-8; CDR3aa: CASSLGQMKETQYF; CDR3nt: TGTGCCAGCAGCTTGGGTCAGATGAAAGAGACCCAGTACTTC
d_gene: -; j_gene: TRBJ1-5; abundance: -; v_gene: TRBV12-3/TRBV12-4; CDR3aa: CASSLSTGRNQPQHF; CDR3nt: TGTGCCAGCAGTTTGAGTACAGGGCGCAATCAGCCCCAGCATTTT
d_gene: TRBD2; j_gene: TRBJ2-3; abundance: few; v_gene: TRBV19; CDR3aa: CASSIRTSVITDTQYF; CDR3nt: TGTGCCAGTAGTATAAGGACTAGTGTAATAACAGATACGCAGTATTTT
d_gene: -; j_gene: TRBJ2-7; abundance: -; v_gene: TRBV2; CDR3aa: CASTVDSFYEQYF; CDR3nt: TGTGCCAGCACAGTTGACAGCTTCTACGAGCAGTACTTC
d_gene: -; j_gene: TRBJ2-7; abundance: -; v_gene: TRBV7-2; CDR3aa: CASSLYSGQRQYF; CDR3nt: TGTGCCAGCAGCTTATATTCAGGTCAGCGGCAGTACTTC
d_gene: -; j_gene: TRBJ1-2; abundance: many; v_gene: TRBV7-2; CDR3aa: CASSPGRDKGYTF; CDR3nt: TGTGCCAGCAGCCCGGGAAGGGATAAGGGCTACACCTTC
d_gene: -; j_gene: TRBJ1-5; abundance: few; v_gene: TRBV12-3/TRBV12-4; CDR3aa: CASRRPGSGNQPQHF; CDR3nt: TGTGCCAGCAGGAGACCGGGGTCGGGCAATCAGCCCCAGCATTTT
d_gene: -; j_gene: TRBJ2-1; abundance: -; v_gene: TRBV7-2; CDR3aa: CASSLGSSVTNEQFF; CDR3nt: TGTGCCAGCAGCTTAGGTTCTAGCGTAACTAATGAGCAGTTCTTC
d_gene: TRBD1; j_gene: TRBJ2-1; abundance: -; v_gene: TRBV19; CDR3aa: CASRQGPGPSEQFF; CDR3nt: TGTGCCAGTCGACAGGGGCCGGGTCCCAGTGAGCAGTTCTTC
d_gene: TRBD1; j_gene: TRBJ1-2; abundance: many; v_gene: TRBV10-3; CDR3aa: CAISGDSYGYTF; CDR3nt: TGTGCCATCAGCGGGGACAGCTATGGCTACACCTTC
d_gene: -; j_gene: TRBJ2-3; abundance: many; v_gene: TRBV18; CDR3aa: CASSPPDSTDTQYF; CDR3nt: TGTGCCAGCTCACCACCGGACAGCACAGATACGCAGTATTTT
d_gene: -; j_gene: TRBJ2-3; abundance: many; v_gene: TRBV18; CDR3aa: CASSPPLGTDTQYF; CDR3nt: TGTGCCAGCTCACCACCTCTTGGTACAGATACGCAGTATTTT
d_gene: -; j_gene: TRBJ1-1; abundance: many; v_gene: TRBV20-1; CDR3aa: CSASMGLLSGAVF; CDR3nt: TGCAGTGCTTCAATGGGACTTCTGTCGGGGGCGGTATTT
d_gene: TRBD1; j_gene: TRBJ2-7; abundance: -; v_gene: TRBV29-1; CDR3aa: CIAWTGNEQYF; CDR3nt: TGCATCGCATGGACAGGGAACGAGCAGTACTTC
d_gene: -; j_gene: TRBJ1-5; abundance: -; v_gene: TRBV6-1; CDR3aa: CASSEARRGMGQPQHF; CDR3nt: TGTGCCAGCAGTGAAGCGCGACGGGGGATGGGGCAGCCCCAGCATTTT
d_gene: TRBD2; j_gene: TRBJ2-7; abundance: many; v_gene: TRBV10-3; CDR3aa: CAIRQLADPYEQYF; CDR3nt: TGTGCCATCAGACAACTAGCGGATCCTTACGAGCAGTACTTC
d_gene: -; j_gene: TRBJ1-5; abundance: many; v_gene: TRBV27; CDR3aa: CASSLHAAVGNQPQHF; CDR3nt: TGTGCCAGCAGTTTACATGCGGCGGTGGGCAATCAGCCCCAGCATTTT
d_gene: TRBD1; j_gene: TRBJ2-3; abundance: -; v_gene: TRBV10-3; CDR3aa: CATLRDRGTDTKYF; CDR3nt: TGTGCCACTCTGAGGGACAGGGGCACAGATACGAAGTATTTT
d_gene: -; j_gene: TRBJ2-1; abundance: -; v_gene: TRBV4-2; CDR3aa: CASSQVLASDNEQFF; CDR3nt: TGTGCCAGCAGCCAAGTTCTAGCTTCAGACAATGAGCAGTTCTTC
d_gene: TRBD2; j_gene: TRBJ2-1; abundance: -; v_gene: TRBV7-2; CDR3aa: CASSLEAGGFNEQFF; CDR3nt: TGTGCCAGCAGCTTAGAAGCGGGAGGGTTCAATGAGCAGTTCTTC
d_gene: -; j_gene: TRBJ2-5; abundance: many; v_gene: TRBV28; CDR3aa: CASSLSPRLPKLETQYF; CDR3nt: TGTGCCAGCAGTTTAAGCCCGAGGCTCCCCAAACTTGAGACCCAGTACTTC
d_gene: -; j_gene: TRBJ2-3; abundance: -; v_gene: TRBV5-1; CDR3aa: CASRLVGRPTDTQYF; CDR3nt: TGCGCCAGCAGGTTGGTGGGGAGACCCACAGATACGCAGTATTTT
d_gene: TRBD2; j_gene: TRBJ2-3; abundance: -; v_gene: TRBV10-2; CDR3aa: CASSGRLAGNTDTQYF; CDR3nt: TGCGCCAGCAGTGGGCGACTAGCGGGGAACACAGATACGCAGTATTTT
d_gene: TRBD1; j_gene: TRBJ2-1; abundance: many; v_gene: TRBV4-1; CDR3aa: CASSQGQNEQFF; CDR3nt: TGCGCCAGCAGCCAGGGACAGAATGAGCAGTTCTTC
d_gene: -; j_gene: TRBJ2-7; abundance: few; v_gene: TRBV24-1; CDR3aa: CATSARGGSEQYF; CDR3nt: TGTGCCACCAGTGCCCGAGGGGGTAGCGAGCAGTACTTC
d_gene: -; j_gene: TRBJ2-7; abundance: few; v_gene: TRBV11-2; CDR3aa: CASSQSSNREQYF; CDR3nt: TGTGCCAGCAGCCAAAGTAGCAATCGGGAGCAGTACTTC
d_gene: TRBD2; j_gene: TRBJ2-1; abundance: -; v_gene: TRBV5-1; CDR3aa: CASSLETSGRANYNEQFF; CDR3nt: TGCGCCAGCAGCTTAGAAACTAGCGGGAGGGCCAACTACAATGAGCAATTCTTC
d_gene: TRBD1; j_gene: TRBJ2-2; abundance: -; v_gene: TRBV12-3/TRBV12-4; CDR3aa: CASRPGGAITGELFF; CDR3nt: TGTGCCAGTAGGCCAGGGGGCGCAATCACCGGGGAGCTGTTTTTT
d_gene: -; j_gene: TRBJ1-1; abundance: few; v_gene: TRBV2; CDR3aa: CASSKTGQLEAFF; CDR3nt: TGTGCCAGCAGTAAGACAGGCCAACTTGAAGCTTTCTTT
d_gene: -; j_gene: TRBJ2-3; abundance: many; v_gene: TRBV28; CDR3aa: CASNTGSGTDTQYF; CDR3nt: TGTGCCAGCAACACGGGCTCAGGGACGGATACGCAGTATTTT
d_gene: TRBD2; j_gene: TRBJ2-3; abundance: many; v_gene: TRBV6-1; CDR3aa: CASRPQRGLFTDTQYF; CDR3nt: TGTGCCAGCAGACCGCAGCGGGGACTGTTCACAGATACGCAGTATTTT